Listed below are T cell receptor beta chains from one sample, sequenced in a study of post-analysis software for immune sequencing data. TCRdb processed the PCR reads anew with MiXCR; each CDR3 protein has one entry. This table has about 200,000 distinct CDR3 sequences, 29% appearing once. Sequencing input: blood. Every receptor here comes from a girl under 18 with multiple sclerosis. Both conserved end residues are part of each CDR3. A D gene is named only where the DNA matches it firmly. Only some rows state a clone size, as once, few, many or a class for expanded clones.

d_gene	v_gene	j_gene	abundance	CDR3aa	CDR3nt
-	TRBV7-9	TRBJ2-5	many	CASSRPLKQGLRETQYF	TGTGCCAGCAGCCGTCCGCTCAAACAGGGTCTTCGAGAGACCCAGTACTTC
-	TRBV28	TRBJ2-7	many	CASSLSMLNHEQYF	TGTGCCAGCAGTTTGAGCATGCTTAACCACGAGCAGTACTTC
-	TRBV30	TRBJ1-5	-	CAWSSGPNQPQHF	TGTGCCTGGAGTTCAGGGCCTAATCAGCCCCAGCATTTT
TRBD1	TRBV6-2/TRBV6-3	TRBJ2-5	-	CASSSSGQARGRTQYF	TGTGCCAGCAGTTCCTCGGGACAGGCACGGGGTAGGACCCAGTACTTC
TRBD2	TRBV24-1	TRBJ2-1	many	CATSDASGGTYNEQFF	TGTGCCACCAGTGATGCTAGCGGGGGGACCTACAATGAGCAGTTCTTC
-	TRBV29-1	TRBJ2-4	-	CSVEPVAKNIQYF	TGCAGCGTTGAACCGGTAGCCAAAAACATTCAGTACTTC
-	TRBV7-6	TRBJ2-5	-	CASSSRLGETQYF	TGTGCCAGCAGCTCACGTTTGGGAGAGACCCAGTACTTC
TRBD2	TRBV5-1	TRBJ2-4	many	CASSSSGSGNIQYF	TGCGCCAGCAGTTCGAGCGGGAGCGGTAACATTCAGTACTTC
-	TRBV6-5	TRBJ2-6	-	CASSFSMWGSGANVLTF	TGTGCCAGCAGTTTTTCAATGTGGGGTTCCGGGGCCAACGTCCTGACTTTC
-	TRBV20-1	TRBJ1-2	few	CSAGRTGYTF	TGCAGTGCTGGACGAACTGGCTACACCTTC
-	TRBV5-1	TRBJ2-1	many	CASSLDPGSQLNEQFF	TGCGCCAGCAGCTTGGATCCGGGATCCCAACTTAATGAGCAGTTCTTC
-	TRBV29-1	TRBJ2-1	many	CSVVRGLDGRYEQFF	TGCAGCGTTGTAAGGGGTCTCGACGGTCGATATGAGCAGTTCTTC
-	TRBV5-1	TRBJ1-1	once	CASRAGGMNTEAFF	TGCGCCAGCAGAGCCGGGGGTATGAACACTGAAGCTTTCTTT
-	TRBV30	TRBJ2-7	-	CAWSKGLSYEQYF	TGTGCCTGGAGTAAAGGGCTGAGCTACGAGCAGTACTTC
TRBD2	TRBV12-3/TRBV12-4	TRBJ2-7	many	CASRAGTSGLEQYF	TGTGCCAGCAGAGCCGGGACTAGCGGATTGGAGCAGTACTTC
-	TRBV28	TRBJ2-1	-	CASSLPHTDEQFF	TGTGCCAGCAGTTTACCTCACACAGATGAGCAGTTCTTC
TRBD2	TRBV29-1	TRBJ2-3	many	CSGGLAGDKTDTQYF	TGCAGCGGGGGACTAGCGGGAGACAAGACAGATACGCAGTATTTT
-	TRBV5-1	TRBJ2-1	many	CASSLDRVDEQFF	TGCGCCAGCAGCTTGGACAGGGTAGATGAGCAGTTCTTC
-	TRBV20-1	TRBJ1-6	few	CSARGTVNYNSPLHF	TGCAGTGCTAGAGGGACAGTCAACTATAATTCACCCCTCCACTTT
TRBD1	TRBV7-9	TRBJ2-7	-	CVSSLAGQGEYEQYF	TGTGTCAGCAGCTTAGCTGGGCAGGGGGAATACGAGCAGTACTTC
-	TRBV4-1	TRBJ1-6	many	CASSQDEGSYNSPLHF	TGCGCCAGCAGCCAAGATGAGGGCTCCTATAATTCACCCCTCCACTTT
TRBD2	TRBV20-1	TRBJ2-1	few	CSARDTIVGTSGSKEQFF	TGCAGTGCTAGAGACACGATCGTGGGGACTAGCGGGAGTAAGGAGCAGTTCTTC
-	TRBV11-2	TRBJ2-5	few	CASSFAGARETQYF	TGTGCCAGCAGCTTTGCGGGGGCCAGGGAGACCCAGTACTTC
TRBD2	TRBV29-1	TRBJ2-5	-	CSVSGRFQETQYF	TGCAGCGTTAGCGGGAGGTTCCAAGAGACCCAGTACTTC
-	TRBV5-5	TRBJ2-2	few	CASSVRGGELFF	TGTGCCAGCAGCGTAAGGGGCGGGGAGCTGTTTTTT
-	TRBV6-2/TRBV6-3	TRBJ2-7	-	CASRDPPGEQYF	TGTGCCAGCAGGGACCCCCCAGGGGAGCAGTACTTC
TRBD2	TRBV20-1	TRBJ2-1	few	CSARDRRGGYNEQFF	TGCAGTGCTAGAGATCGCCGCGGGGGATACAATGAGCAGTTCTTC
-	TRBV5-4	TRBJ1-1	-	CASSPPRGVGALNTEAFF	TGTGCCAGCAGCCCCCCCCGGGGAGTGGGGGCCTTGAACACTGAAGCTTTCTTT